This TCR beta chain was captured by sequencing in a study of technical replicates of blood from a handful of donors. Assay: immunoSEQ multiplex PCR; the TCRdb copy retains only in-frame clones and omits some. This table has over 75,000 clones, around 97% appearing once. The receptor was derived from a human donor in good health. The sequencing sample was made of T cells isolated from PBMCs.

The CDR3 here is CASRLAGEVDEQFF. CDR3 nucleotide sequence: TGTGCCAGCAGACTAGCGGGAGAGGTGGATGAGCAGTTCTTC. This rearrangement joins TRBV6-1 to TRBJ2-1; 11 bases match TRBD2. Germline loops: CDR1 MNHNS, CDR2 SASEGT. J was trimmed by 8 bases and V by 6 bases; bases with no gene match: 6. The CDR3 runs to 14 residues.